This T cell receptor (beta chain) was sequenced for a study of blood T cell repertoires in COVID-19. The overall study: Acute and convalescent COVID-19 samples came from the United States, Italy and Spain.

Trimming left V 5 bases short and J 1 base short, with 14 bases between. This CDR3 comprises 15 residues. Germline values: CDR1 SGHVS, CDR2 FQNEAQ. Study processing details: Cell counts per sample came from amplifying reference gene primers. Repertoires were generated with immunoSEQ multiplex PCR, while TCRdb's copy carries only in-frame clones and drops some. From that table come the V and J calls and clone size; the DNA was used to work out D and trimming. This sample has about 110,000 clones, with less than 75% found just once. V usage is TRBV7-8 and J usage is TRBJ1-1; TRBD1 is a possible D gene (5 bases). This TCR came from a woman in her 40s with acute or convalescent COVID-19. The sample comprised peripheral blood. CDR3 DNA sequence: TGTGCCAGCAGCCGGGATCCTGACAGGAACACTGAAGCTTTCTTT. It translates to CASSRDPDRNTEAFF.